The 2 T cell receptor beta chains given below trace back to one sample, sequenced in a study of human T cells and chemical hapten exposure. The time point was: patch test 2, 6 weeks after DPC sensitization. Treatment of the sample: therapeutic diphenylcyclopropenone sensitization with weekly scalp DPC. TCRdb used MiXCR to reprocess the RACE reads, holding one entry per CDR3 protein. The table shows about 84,000 distinct CDR3 sequences, with 10% occurring only once. Sequencing used whole blood, obtained in connection with sensitization to the hapten diphenylcyclopropenone (DPC). These receptors all come from a woman aged 50 to 65 with alopecia areata. Some clones in this sample may be carry-over from other donors' samples.

This chain uses TRBV4-2 with TRBJ1-1; no clear D. V dropped 0 bases and J dropped 1 base, with 12 bases sitting between them. Germline V lookup: CDR1 LGHNA, CDR2 YNFKEQ. The CDR3 sequence is 16 residues long. CDR3 sequence reads: CASSQDNGIRNTEAFF. CDR3 DNA: TGTGCCAGCAGCCAAGATAACGGGATTCGGAACACTGAAGCTTTCTTT.

This clonotype was seen a few times. This chain uses TRBV7-8 with TRBJ1-1, with D tentatively TRBD1 (5 bases). The CDR3 is made up of 15 amino acids. The germline gives CDR1 SGHVS, CDR2 FQNEAQ. Trimming left V 1 base short and J 0 bases short, with 9 bases between. CDR3 bases: TGTGCCAGCAGCTTAGAACGGGGCTTGAACACTGAAGCTTTCTTT. It codes for CASSLERGLNTEAFF.